One and the same sample provided the 24 T cell receptor beta chains below, sequenced in a study of cytomegalovirus exposure and HLA in healthy donors. PCR used 60 Vbeta primers and 13 Jbeta primers. Sequencing was performed with immunoSEQ multiplex PCR; in TCRdb, only in-frame clones are kept and a portion is missing. The sample records about 130,000 clones, 65% to 90% being singletons. Sequencing input: PBMCs. The source of these receptors is a woman under 30 in good health and CMV-seropositive.

For this clone: An end of the junction does not agree with germline; a read error may underlie this. The rearrangement links TRBV9 to TRBJ2-7; the match to TRBD2 covers 14 bases. This CDR3 contains 15 residues. CDR1 is SGDLS, CDR2 YYNGEE, per germline. Written as DNA, the CDR3 is TGTGCCAGCAGCGCGGGACTAGCGGGGGAGTACGGGCAGTACTTC. Translation gives CASSAGLAGEYGQYF.

The chain recombines TRBV19 with TRBJ2-1; 7 nucleotides line up with TRBD1. The germline gives CDR1 LNHDA, CDR2 SQIVND (reference sequence). V shed 6 bases and J 10 bases; nucleotides not matched to a gene: 6. The CDR3 loop spans 12 amino acids. The DNA for the CDR3 is TGTGCCAGTAGCCTACCGGGACAGGAGCAGTTCTTC. Amino acid sequence: CASSLPGQEQFF.

This clone has more than one count but fewer than ten. DNA of the CDR3: TGTGCCAGCAGCTCCCGGTCGGGGACTCACAAAAACATTCAGTACTTC. Translating gives CASSSRSGTHKNIQYF. J is TRBJ2-4 and V is TRBV7-9; D is possibly TRBD2 (6 bases). This CDR3 has 16 amino acids. Germline V lookup: CDR1 SEHNR, CDR2 FQNEAQ (reference sequence). V dropped 4 bases and J dropped 3 bases, with 16 bases sitting between them.

To note about this clone: A read error may produce the germline difference seen at one junction end. This CDR3 is CASSLVGSSSYGQYF. CDR3 nucleotides: TGTGCCAGCAGCTTAGTGGGGTCTAGCTCCTACGGGCAGTACTTC. The chain carries TRBV11-1 and TRBJ2-7; possibly TRBD2 for D (5 bases). Germline loops: CDR1 SGHAT, CDR2 FQDESV (reference sequence). The CDR3 is 15 residues long.

This rearrangement joins TRBV5-8 to TRBJ1-1; a weak D match, TRBD1 (5 bases). V lost 4 bases and J 4 bases, leaving 14 bases between the germline ends. CDR1 and CDR2 from the germline V gene are SGHTS and YDEGEE. This CDR3 is 14 amino acids long. The CDR3 region is CASSARQGITEAFF. CDR3 nucleotide sequence: TGTGCCAGCAGCGCCCGGCAGGGTATCACTGAAGCTTTCTTT. Together with reference TRBV5-8 and TRBJ1-1, the CDR3 gives the full variable domain: EAGVTQSPTHLIKTRGQQATLRCSPISGHTSVYWYQQALGLGLQFLLWYDEGEERNRGNFPPRFSGRQFPNYSSELNVNALELEDSALYLCASSARQGITEAFFGQGTRLTVV.

This clone was detected once. The chain uses TRBV10-3 and TRBJ1-2, with D hard to call. This CDR3 contains 16 residues. V lost 2 bases to trimming and J lost 3 bases, with 16 bases between them. Germline assignment: CDR1 ENHRY and CDR2 SYGVKD. In DNA, the CDR3 is TGTGCCATCAGTGAGGTTAGAATCTCCGAGGACTATGGCTACACCTTC. Translated, it gives CAISEVRISEDYGYTF.

In this sample, this clone turned up once. This chain connects TRBV11-2 to TRBJ2-2, with a tentative D call TRBD2 (6 bases). The CDR3 runs to 13 residues. Germline-derived CDR1 and CDR2 are SGHAT and FQNNGV. V dropped 8 bases and J dropped 1 base, with 8 bases sitting between them. Here the CDR3 DNA reads TGTGCCAGCTTTAGCGGGAACACCGGGGAGCTGTTTTTT. Protein: CASFSGNTGELFF. Combining the CDR3 with reference TRBV11-2 and TRBJ2-2 gives the whole variable domain EAGVAQSPRYKIIEKRQSVAFWCNPISGHATLYWYQQILGQGPKLLIQFQNNGVVDDSQLPKDRFSAERLKGVDSTLKIQPAKLEDSAVYLCASFSGNTGELFFGEGSRLTVL.

The chain employs TRBV10-1 and TRBJ2-5; 10 bases map to TRBD1. CDR1 and CDR2 (germline): WNHNN, SYGVQD (reference sequence). This CDR3 is 16 amino acids long. The ends lost 2 bases at V and 1 base at J; junction bases unmatched: 4. This CDR3 reads CASSETGTGAQETQYF. The CDR3 bases are TGCGCCAGCAGTGAGACCGGGACAGGGGCCCAAGAGACCCAGTACTTC.

The DNA for the CDR3 is TGTGCCAGCAGTTCACGGACAGGGAGTAACTATGGCTACACCTTC. Amino acids: CASSSRTGSNYGYTF. This chain joins TRBV6-5 and TRBJ1-2, with 8 bases lining up with TRBD1. V was clipped by 4 bases and J by 1 base; unmatched bases: 5. Germline lookup yields CDR1 MNHEY and CDR2 SVGAGI. The CDR3 is 15 residues long.

The chain combines TRBV2 with TRBJ2-2, with a possible D match to TRBD1 (6 bases). The CDR3 is made up of 15 amino acids. V dropped 4 bases and J dropped 0 bases, with 9 bases sitting between them. Germline V gene lookup returns CDR1 SNHLY and CDR2 FYNNEI. Here the CDR3 DNA reads TGTGCCAGCAGTGTCGGGACAACGAACACCGGGGAGCTGTTTTTT. Translating it yields CASSVGTTNTGELFF.

This sequence joins TRBV27 and TRBJ2-1; D unresolved. V shed 3 bases and J shed 5 bases, with 5 bases lying between them. The CDR3 loop spans 12 amino acids. The V gene's germline CDR1 is MNHEY and CDR2 SMNVEV (reference sequence). DNA of the CDR3: TGTGCCAGCAGTTTGGCGGACAATGAGCAGTTCTTC. Translating gives CASSLADNEQFF.

The CDR3 reads CASSQGTGGEETQYF. The CDR3 region has the DNA TGTGCCAGCAGCCAAGGGACAGGGGGGGAAGAGACCCAGTACTTC. This chain uses TRBV5-6 with TRBJ2-5, with 11 bases that match TRBD1. The CDR3 covers 15 residues. In germline, CDR1 is SGHDT, CDR2 YYEEEE. V lost 4 bases and J lost 3; bases outside the gene matches: 5.

J is TRBJ2-5 and V is TRBV10-3, with TRBD2 matching over 13 bases. This CDR3 has 16 residues. Germline V CDR1 and CDR2: ENHRY, SYGVKD. The V gene end was trimmed by 4 bases and the J gene end by 5 bases; junction bases not matched to a gene: 7. CDR3 loop: CAISVTSGGARETQYF. Here the CDR3 DNA reads TGTGCCATCAGTGTAACTAGCGGGGGGGCCCGGGAGACCCAGTACTTC.

The chain carries TRBV10-1 and TRBJ1-5, with D possibly matching TRBD1 (6 bases). There are 15 residues in the CDR3. Trimming shortened V by 3 bases and J by 1 base, and 10 bases separated the two germline ends. Germline V gene sequence: CDR1 WNHNN, CDR2 SYGVQD (reference sequence). The CDR3 nucleotides are TGCGCCAGCAGTGAAACAGGGCTGAGCAATCAGCCCCAGCATTTT. Protein: CASSETGLSNQPQHF.

V is TRBV19 and J is TRBJ2-1, with D hard to call. The length of the CDR3 is 12 residues. The ends were cut back, 0 bases at V and 7 bases at J, with 4 bases in the middle. Per the germline V gene, CDR1 is LNHDA and CDR2 is SQIVND (reference sequence). This chain's CDR3 is CASSIDRNEQFF. Written as DNA, the CDR3 is TGTGCCAGTAGTATAGATCGGAATGAGCAGTTCTTC. Using reference TRBV19 and TRBJ2-1 for the parts outside the CDR3, the full variable domain is DGGITQSPKYLFRKEGQNVTLSCEQNLNHDAMYWYRQDPGQGLRLIYYSQIVNDFQKGDIAEGYSVSREKKESFPLTVTSAQKNPTAFYLCASSIDRNEQFFGPGTRLTVL.

V is TRBV6-6 and J is TRBJ1-5; D remains unclear. The CDR3 is made up of 15 amino acids. Per the germline V gene, CDR1 is MNHNY and CDR2 is SVGAGI (reference sequence). V was cut by 6 bases and J by 2 bases, with 14 bases left in between. Written as DNA, the CDR3 is TGTGCCAGCAGGTCCCCTGACGGGGGCAATCAGCCCCAGCATTTT. The encoded protein is CASRSPDGGNQPQHF.

This clone was seen a handful of times. The genes are TRBV11-2 and TRBJ1-1; TRBD1 matches 8 bases. This CDR3 spans 13 amino acids. CDR1 is SGHAT, CDR2 FQNNGV, per germline. Trimming cost V 5 bases and J 7 bases; bases outside gene matches: 6. The CDR3 DNA sequence: TGTGCCAGCAGCGTAGTAGGACAGGGTGAAGCTTTCTTT. Translated, it gives CASSVVGQGEAFF.

The rearrangement joins TRBV4-1 to TRBJ1-6; D not resolved. The CDR3 sequence is 18 residues long. Germline-derived CDR1 and CDR2 are MGHRA and YSYEKL. V shed 0 bases and J shed 1 base, with 13 bases lying between them. CDR3 residues: CASSQDSPSQSYNSPLHF. The CDR3 coding sequence is TGCGCCAGCAGCCAAGATAGTCCCTCCCAATCCTATAATTCACCCCTCCACTTT.

The CDR3 DNA reads as TGTGCCAGCAGCCAATGGTACAGAGCGTATTTT. Translated: CASSQWYRAYF. This chain connects TRBV7-9 to TRBJ2-3, with no clear D. CDR3 length: 11 residues. V was pared by 5 bases and J by 14 bases, with 14 bases between. Germline V gene data show CDR1 as SEHNR and CDR2 as FQNEAQ (reference sequence).

J is TRBJ1-2 and V is TRBV7-9, with a weak D call TRBD1 (5 bases). V was cut by 1 base and J by 2 bases, with 11 bases left in between. This CDR3 contains 15 residues. Germline V lookup: CDR1 SEHNR, CDR2 FQNEAQ (reference sequence). The CDR3 DNA is TGTGCCAGCAGCTTAGAGGCAGGGAGGAACTATGGCTACACCTTC. This encodes CASSLEAGRNYGYTF.

The chain links TRBV6-4 to TRBJ1-6, with unresolved D. Germline lookup yields CDR1 MRHNA and CDR2 SNTAGT. Between the trimmed V and J ends, which lost 0 bases and 0 bases, there was a span of 12 bases. The CDR3 covers 18 residues. CDR3 amino acids: CASSDSAGSSSYNSPLHF. The DNA for the CDR3 is TGTGCCAGCAGTGACTCAGCCGGGTCTAGCTCCTATAATTCACCCCTCCACTTT.

The chain employs TRBV6-6 and TRBJ1-6, with a possible D match to TRBD1 (5 bases). CDR3 size: 16 residues. The ends were cut back, 7 bases at V and 0 bases at J, with 13 bases in the middle. Germline V gives CDR1 MNHNY, CDR2 SVGAGI (reference sequence). The CDR3 DNA follows: TGTGCCAGCATGGAGGGGCAAACCTCCTATAATTCACCCCTCCACTTT. Protein product: CASMEGQTSYNSPLHF.

The chain employs TRBV4-1 and TRBJ2-7, with D possibly TRBD2 on 5 matching bases. V was pared by 0 bases and J by 10 bases, with 10 bases between. This CDR3 comprises 12 residues. CDR1 and CDR2 (germline): MGHRA, YSYEKL. CDR3 sequence (DNA): TGCGCCAGCAGCCAAGATCTCGGGGTCCAGTACTTC. The encoded protein is CASSQDLGVQYF.

V and J are TRBV19 and TRBJ2-1, with 7 bases that match TRBD2. There are 17 residues in the CDR3. Germline CDR1 reads LNHDA; CDR2 reads SQIVND (reference sequence). V shed 7 bases and J 0 bases; nucleotides not matched to a gene: 12. CDR3 bases: TGTGCCAGTAAGGGGTTTTTGGGGGGGAGCTCCTACAATGAGCAGTTCTTC. This sequence encodes CASKGFLGGSSYNEQFF. The full variable domain, completed using reference TRBV19 and TRBJ2-1, is DGGITQSPKYLFRKEGQNVTLSCEQNLNHDAMYWYRQDPGQGLRLIYYSQIVNDFQKGDIAEGYSVSREKKESFPLTVTSAQKNPTAFYLCASKGFLGGSSYNEQFFGPGTRLTVL.